This T cell receptor beta chain is from a study of blood T cell repertoires in COVID-19. Study-wide background: The cDNA or gDNA used as material had been derived from T cells, B-cell-depleted T cells, or PBMCs.

As handled by the study authors: Quantification of nucleated cells was approximated via reference gene primer amplification. Clones were sequenced by immunoSEQ multiplex PCR, and TCRdb holds only the in-frame ones, with some missing. The V and J calls and clone size were taken over from that table, and D and trimming were inferred from the DNA. The data show under 450,000 clones, 89% seen once. The CDR3 has 13 amino acids. Germline V lookup: CDR1 LNHDA, CDR2 SQIVND (reference sequence). Trimming cost V 2 bases and J 4 bases, with 8 bases left between them. This clonotype originated in a woman in her forties with COVID-19, enrolled during active disease. The sequenced sample was peripheral blood. The V and J genes are TRBV19 and TRBJ1-2; no firm D call. The CDR3 loop reads CASSIRGGYGYTF. As DNA, the CDR3 is TGTGCCAGTAGTATACGGGGTGGCTATGGCTACACCTTC.